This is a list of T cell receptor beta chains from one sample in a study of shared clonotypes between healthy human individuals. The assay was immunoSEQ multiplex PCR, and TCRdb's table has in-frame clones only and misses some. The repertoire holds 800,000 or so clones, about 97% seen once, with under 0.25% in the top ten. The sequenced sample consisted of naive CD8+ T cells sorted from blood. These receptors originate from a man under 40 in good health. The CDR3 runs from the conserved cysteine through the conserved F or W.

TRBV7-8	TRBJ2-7	CASSLAAGAYEQYF
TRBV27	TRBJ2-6	CASSFAGANVLTF
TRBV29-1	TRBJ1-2	CSAAMSERDYGYTF
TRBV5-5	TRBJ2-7	CASSFETGVLYEQYF
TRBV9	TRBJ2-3	CASSVGSGPDTQYF
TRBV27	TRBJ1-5	CASSTGGINQPQHF
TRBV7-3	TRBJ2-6	CASSLSAPAPGANVLTF
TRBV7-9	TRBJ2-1	CASEGLAGEKSEQFF
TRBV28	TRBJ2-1	CASSSGQLLDNEQFF
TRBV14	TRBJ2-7	CASSQGQGARYEQYF
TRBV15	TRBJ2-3	CATSNHRDTQYF
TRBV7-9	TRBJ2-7	CASSPRAGEQGTYYEQYF
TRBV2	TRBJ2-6	CASSEPRPSGANVLTF
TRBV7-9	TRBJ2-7	CASSLVTGEYYEQYF
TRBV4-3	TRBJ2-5	CASSQTGLAEQETQYF
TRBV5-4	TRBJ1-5	CASSLARRGNQPQHF
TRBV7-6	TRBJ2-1	CASSLGLAGSYNEQFF
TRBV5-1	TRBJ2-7	CASSATSVSYEQYF
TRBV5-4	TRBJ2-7	CASSLGTSSYEQYF
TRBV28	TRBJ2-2	CASSLKRLTGELFF
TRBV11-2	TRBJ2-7	CASSFQTGGAYEQYF
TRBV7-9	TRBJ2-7	CASSGKDGSSYEQYF
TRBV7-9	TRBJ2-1	CASSLTGGRGDEQFF
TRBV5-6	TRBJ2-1	CASSSGSEQFF
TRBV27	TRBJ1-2	CASTPSGTGAPFGYGYTF
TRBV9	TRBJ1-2	CASSVAQGTNYGYTF
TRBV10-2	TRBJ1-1	CASSEWAEGEAFF
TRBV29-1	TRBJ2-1	CSVELGLHNEQFF
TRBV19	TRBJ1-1	CASSIWTGLAPNTEAFF
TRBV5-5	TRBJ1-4	CASRGDGEKLFF
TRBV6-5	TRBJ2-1	CASSYIQGSYNEQFF
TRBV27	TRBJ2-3	CASAARTDTQYF
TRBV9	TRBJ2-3	CASSDASGGSWDTQYF
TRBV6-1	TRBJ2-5	CASSVSGGRTYQETQYF
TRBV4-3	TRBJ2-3	CASSQAPAGGADTQYF
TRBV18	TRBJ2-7	CASSPPTGRYEQYF
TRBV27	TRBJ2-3	CASSLLGTDTQYF
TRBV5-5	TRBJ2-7	CASSLAVTPSSYEQYF
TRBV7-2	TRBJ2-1	CASSYRDYLNEQFF
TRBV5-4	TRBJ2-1	CASSYETVAYNEQFF
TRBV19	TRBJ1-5	CASSTGGQPQHF
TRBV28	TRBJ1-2	CASFVGSDYGYTF
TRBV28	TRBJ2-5	CARGLAGGSGETQYF
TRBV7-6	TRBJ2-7	CASSLSGGDEQYF
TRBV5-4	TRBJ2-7	CASSPLGSYEQYF
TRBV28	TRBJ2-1	CASSLLSSYNEQFF
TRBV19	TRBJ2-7	CASSTTSSYEQYF
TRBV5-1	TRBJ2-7	CASSLELGYEQYF
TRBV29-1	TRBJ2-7	CSVGDMSYEQYF
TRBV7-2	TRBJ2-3	CASSPRTSGWTDTQYF
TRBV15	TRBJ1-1	CATSKHTANTEAFF
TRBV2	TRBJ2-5	CASSGAGTGSRETQYF
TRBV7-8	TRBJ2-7	CASSSDRGPYEQYF
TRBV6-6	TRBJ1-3	CASRPTRGNTIYF
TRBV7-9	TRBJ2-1	CASSGQGGIRNEQFF
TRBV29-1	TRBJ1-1	CGAQNTEAFF